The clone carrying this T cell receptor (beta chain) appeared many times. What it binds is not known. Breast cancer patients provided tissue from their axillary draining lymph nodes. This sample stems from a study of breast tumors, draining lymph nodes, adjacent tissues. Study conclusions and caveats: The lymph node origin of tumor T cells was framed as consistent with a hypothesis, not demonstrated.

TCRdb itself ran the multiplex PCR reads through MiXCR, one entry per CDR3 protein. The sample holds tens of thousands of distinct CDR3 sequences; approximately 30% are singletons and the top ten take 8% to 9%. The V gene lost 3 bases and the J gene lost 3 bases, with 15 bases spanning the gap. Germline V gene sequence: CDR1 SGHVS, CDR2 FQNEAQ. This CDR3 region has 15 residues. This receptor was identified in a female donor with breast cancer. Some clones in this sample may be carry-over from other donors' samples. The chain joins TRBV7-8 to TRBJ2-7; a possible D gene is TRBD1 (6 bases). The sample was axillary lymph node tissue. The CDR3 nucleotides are TGTGCCAGCAGCTTTAACACAGGGTCTCTCTACGAGCAGTACTTC. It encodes CASSFNTGSLYEQYF.